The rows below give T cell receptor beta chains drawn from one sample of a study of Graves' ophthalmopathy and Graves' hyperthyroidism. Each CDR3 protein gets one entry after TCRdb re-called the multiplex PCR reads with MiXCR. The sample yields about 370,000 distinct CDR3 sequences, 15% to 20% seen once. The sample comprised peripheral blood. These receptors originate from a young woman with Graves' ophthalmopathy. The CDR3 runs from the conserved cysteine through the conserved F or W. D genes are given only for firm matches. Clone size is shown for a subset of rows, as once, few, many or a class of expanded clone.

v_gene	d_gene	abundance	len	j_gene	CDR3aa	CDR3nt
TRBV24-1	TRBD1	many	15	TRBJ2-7	CATSDGQGISYEQYF	TGTGCCACCAGTGACGGACAGGGGATCTCCTACGAGCAGTACTTC
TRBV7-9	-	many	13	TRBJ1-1	CASSLGSGWEAFF	TGTGCCAGCAGCTTAGGATCAGGGTGGGAAGCTTTCTTT
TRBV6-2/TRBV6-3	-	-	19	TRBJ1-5	CASLKGGQARVWGNQPQHF	TGTGCCAGCCTTAAGGGAGGGCAGGCCCGGGTCTGGGGCAATCAGCCCCAGCATTTT
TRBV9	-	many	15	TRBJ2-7	CASSPGRTDSYEQYF	TGTGCCAGCAGCCCGGGACGGACTGACTCCTACGAGCAGTACTTC
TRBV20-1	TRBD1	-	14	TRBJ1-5	CSATDRGRSQPQHF	TGCAGTGCTACCGACAGGGGTCGGAGTCAGCCCCAGCATTTT
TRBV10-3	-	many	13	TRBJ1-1	CAIRAQMNTEAFF	TGTGCCATCAGGGCACAGATGAACACTGAAGCTTTCTTT
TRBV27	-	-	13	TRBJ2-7	CASSLVRFGEQYF	TGTGCCAGCAGTTTAGTCCGTTTCGGCGAGCAGTACTTC
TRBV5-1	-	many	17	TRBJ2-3	CASSSGTKPGGTDTQYF	TGCGCCAGCAGTTCCGGGACAAAACCCGGTGGTACAGATACGCAGTATTTT
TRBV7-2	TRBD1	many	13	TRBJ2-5	CASSARDRDPQYF	TGTGCCAGCAGCGCCCGGGACAGGGATCCCCAGTACTTC
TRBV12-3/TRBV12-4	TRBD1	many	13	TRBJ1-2	CASAPGGMRGYTF	TGTGCCAGCGCGCCAGGGGGAATGCGGGGCTACACCTTC
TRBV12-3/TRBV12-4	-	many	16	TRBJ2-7	CASSLSAGPTSREQYF	TGTGCCAGCAGTTTGTCGGCAGGGCCTACTTCGAGGGAGCAGTACTTC
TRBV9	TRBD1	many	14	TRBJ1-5	CASSRGGLNQPQHF	TGTGCCAGTTCTCGAGGGGGCCTCAATCAGCCCCAGCATTTT
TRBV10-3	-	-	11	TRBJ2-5	CAIRDEETQYF	TGTGCCATCAGAGATGAAGAGACCCAGTACTTC
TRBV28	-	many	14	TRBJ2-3	CASSWGRGLDTQYF	TGTGCCAGCAGTTGGGGTAGGGGGTTAGATACGCAGTATTTT
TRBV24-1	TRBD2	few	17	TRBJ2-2	CATTDSVLADNTGELFF	TGTGCCACCACCGATTCGGTACTAGCGGATAACACCGGGGAGCTGTTTTTT
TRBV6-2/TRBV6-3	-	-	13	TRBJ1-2	CASRRGTDYGYTF	TGTGCCAGCAGGAGGGGGACGGATTATGGCTACACCTTC
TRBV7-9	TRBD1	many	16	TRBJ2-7	CASSPQPGQGRGEQYF	TGTGCCAGCAGCCCCCAACCGGGACAGGGCCGAGGCGAGCAGTACTTC
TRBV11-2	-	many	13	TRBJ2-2	CASRLPTAGELLF	TGTGCCAGCAGACTACCAACGGCCGGGGAGCTGCTTTTT
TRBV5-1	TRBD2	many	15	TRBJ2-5	CASNLAGDGWETQYF	TGCGCCAGCAACCTAGCGGGGGATGGCTGGGAGACCCAGTACTTC
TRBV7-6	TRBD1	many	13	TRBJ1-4	CASSRDRGEKLFF	TGTGCCAGCAGCAGGGACAGGGGTGAAAAACTGTTTTTT
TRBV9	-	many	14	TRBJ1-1	CASSPTAGITEAFF	TGTGCCAGCAGCCCCACGGCAGGGATCACTGAAGCTTTCTTT
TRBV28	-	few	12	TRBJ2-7	CATLGQTYEQYF	TGTGCCACCCTAGGGCAAACCTACGAGCAGTACTTC
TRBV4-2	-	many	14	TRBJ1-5	CASSQDRRNQPQHF	TGTGCCAGCAGCCAAGATAGGCGCAATCAGCCCCAGCATTTT
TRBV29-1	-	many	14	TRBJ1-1	CSVGETNGNTEAFF	TGCAGCGTTGGGGAAACGAACGGGAACACTGAAGCTTTCTTT
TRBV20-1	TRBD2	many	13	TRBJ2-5	CSAPGTSRETQYF	TGCAGTGCCCCCGGGACTAGCCGGGAGACCCAGTACTTC
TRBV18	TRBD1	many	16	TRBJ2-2	CASSPRTGESTGELFF	TGTGCCAGCTCGCCGAGGACAGGGGAAAGCACCGGGGAGCTGTTTTTT
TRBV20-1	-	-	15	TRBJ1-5	CSATPARGGNQPQHF	TGCAGTGCCACCCCCGCGAGAGGCGGCAATCAGCCCCAGCATTTT
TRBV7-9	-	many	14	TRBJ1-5	CASSLSPDNQPQHF	TGTGCCAGCAGCTTATCCCCCGACAATCAGCCCCAGCATTTT
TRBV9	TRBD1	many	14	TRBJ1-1	CASSPRDRKSEAFF	TGTGCCAGCAGTCCCCGGGACAGGAAGTCTGAAGCTTTCTTT
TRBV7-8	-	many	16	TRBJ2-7	CASSPPIRWTSYEQYF	TGTGCCAGCAGCCCACCCATCCGGTGGACTTCCTACGAGCAGTACTTC
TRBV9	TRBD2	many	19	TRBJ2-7	CASSPSDEGTSGGLLEQYF	TGTGCCAGCAGCCCCTCCGACGAGGGGACTAGCGGGGGCCTACTCGAGCAGTACTTC
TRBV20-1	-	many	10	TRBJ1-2	CVPLEYGYTF	TGCGTGCCCCTCGAGTACGGCTACACCTTC
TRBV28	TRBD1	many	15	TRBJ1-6	CASSRTGTGSSPLHF	TGTGCCAGCAGTCGTACCGGGACAGGGAGTTCACCCCTCCACTTT
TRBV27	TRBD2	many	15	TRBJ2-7	CASSRGLAGSYEQYF	TGTGCCAGCAGCCGGGGACTAGCGGGGTCCTACGAGCAGTACTTC
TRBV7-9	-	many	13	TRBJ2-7	CASSLGRVEEQYF	TGTGCCAGCAGCTTAGGCAGGGTCGAGGAGCAGTACTTC
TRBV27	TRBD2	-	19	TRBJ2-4	CASGRRGYSGNLAKNIQYF	TGTGCCAGCGGACGGAGAGGGTACAGCGGGAATTTAGCCAAAAACATTCAGTACTTC
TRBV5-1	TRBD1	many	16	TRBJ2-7	CASSSAPGQGMNEQYF	TGCGCCAGCAGCTCCGCCCCGGGACAGGGGATGAACGAGCAGTACTTC
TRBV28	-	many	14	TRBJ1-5	CASSFGAGVQPQHF	TGTGCCAGCAGTTTTGGAGCAGGGGTTCAGCCCCAGCATTTT
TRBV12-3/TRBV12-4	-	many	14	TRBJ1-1	CASSLGRRNTEAFF	TGTGCCAGCAGTTTGGGACGTAGGAACACTGAAGCTTTCTTT
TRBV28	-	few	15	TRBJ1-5	CASSPPQVPNQPQHF	TGTGCCAGCAGCCCACCTCAGGTTCCCAATCAGCCCCAGCATTTT
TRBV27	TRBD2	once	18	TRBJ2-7	CASSLSGLAGGSSYEQYF	TGTGCCAGCAGTTTATCGGGACTAGCGGGTGGGAGCTCCTACGAGCAGTACTTC
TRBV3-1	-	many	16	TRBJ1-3	CASSQEEGDSGNTIYF	TGTGCCAGCAGCCAAGAGGAGGGGGACTCTGGAAACACCATATATTTT
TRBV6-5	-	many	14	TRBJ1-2	CASTTTARPYGYTF	TGTGCCAGCACCACAACCGCCAGGCCTTATGGCTACACCTTC
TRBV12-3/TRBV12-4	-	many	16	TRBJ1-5	CASSPGTVPNDQPQHF	TGTGCCAGCAGTCCCGGGACTGTCCCAAATGATCAGCCCCAGCATTTT
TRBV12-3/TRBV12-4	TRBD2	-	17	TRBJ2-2	CASSFEPGLGATGELFF	TGTGCCAGCAGTTTCGAACCGGGACTAGGGGCCACCGGGGAGCTGTTTTTT
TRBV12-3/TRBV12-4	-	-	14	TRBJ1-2	CASSLNELGGGYTF	TGTGCCAGCAGCCTAAACGAGTTGGGAGGAGGCTACACCTTC
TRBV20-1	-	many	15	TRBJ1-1	CSARPAGVWGTEAFF	TGCAGTGCTAGACCCGCCGGGGTATGGGGCACTGAAGCTTTCTTT
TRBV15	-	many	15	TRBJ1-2	CATSRDQGAGLGYTF	TGTGCCACCAGCAGAGATCAGGGCGCGGGTTTAGGCTACACCTTC
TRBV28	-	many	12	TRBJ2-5	CASSFFRGAQYF	TGTGCCAGCAGTTTTTTCAGGGGAGCCCAGTACTTC
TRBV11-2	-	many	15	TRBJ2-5	CASSSSPAAGETQYF	TGTGCCAGCAGCTCCAGCCCGGCGGCGGGAGAGACCCAGTACTTC
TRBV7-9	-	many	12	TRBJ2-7	CASTSGSYEQYF	TGTGCCAGCACCTCCGGGTCCTACGAGCAGTACTTC
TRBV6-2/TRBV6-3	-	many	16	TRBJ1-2	CASSYGWGLTNYGYTF	TGTGCCAGCAGTTACGGCTGGGGATTAACTAACTATGGCTACACCTTC
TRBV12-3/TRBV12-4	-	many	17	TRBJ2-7	CASSLLGGQPSSYEQYF	TGTGCCAGCAGTTTGCTTGGTGGGCAGCCGAGCTCCTACGAGCAGTACTTC
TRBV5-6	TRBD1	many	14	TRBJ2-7	CASATGTEYYEQYF	TGTGCCAGCGCGACCGGGACAGAGTATTACGAGCAGTACTTC
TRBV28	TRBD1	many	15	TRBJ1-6	CASSPRQGQGSPLHF	TGTGCCAGCAGTCCTCGACAGGGCCAAGGTTCACCCCTCCACTTT
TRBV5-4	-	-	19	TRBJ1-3	CASSLGPTGRSSRGNTIYF	TGTGCCAGCAGCTTGGGACCAACTGGGAGATCGAGCAGAGGAAACACCATATATTTT
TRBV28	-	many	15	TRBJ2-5	CASSFRRVVEETQYF	TGTGCCAGCAGTTTTCGGCGGGTGGTCGAAGAGACCCAGTACTTC